The rows below give T cell receptor beta chains drawn from one sample of a study of T cells after somatic rescue of genetic block. Sequencing was performed with immunoSEQ multiplex PCR; in TCRdb, only in-frame clones are kept and a portion is missing. The table includes 110,000 or so clones, 75% to 95% detected once. The specimen was peripheral blood mononuclear cells (PBMCs). These receptors all stem from a woman aged 18 to 35. Each CDR3 is given with its conserved first and last residue. The order of the fields is clone size, V gene, J gene, D gene, CDR3 protein, CDR3 DNA. D genes are given only for firm matches. A row's size may be missing; if present it is once, few, many or a size class.

clone_size: .
v_call: TRBV27
j_call: TRBJ1-6
d_call: .
cdr3_aa: CASKVGPSYASSPLHF
cdr3_nt: TGTGCCAGCAAAGTTGGTCCCAGCTACGCTTCCTCACCCCTCCACTTT

clone_size: .
v_call: TRBV4-3
j_call: TRBJ2-3
d_call: TRBD2
cdr3_aa: CASSLAWGGSSTDTQYF
cdr3_nt: TGCGCCAGCAGCCTCGCCTGGGGGGGATCTAGCACAGATACGCAGTATTTT

clone_size: .
v_call: TRBV2
j_call: TRBJ2-5
d_call: TRBD2
cdr3_aa: CASSVASGGQETQYF
cdr3_nt: TGTGCCAGCAGTGTGGCTAGCGGGGGCCAAGAGACCCAGTACTTC

clone_size: .
v_call: TRBV18
j_call: TRBJ2-5
d_call: .
cdr3_aa: CASSPQGLETQYF
cdr3_nt: TGTGCCAGCTCACCCCAGGGGCTGGAGACCCAGTACTTC

clone_size: .
v_call: TRBV18
j_call: TRBJ1-1
d_call: .
cdr3_aa: CASSPGQLNTEAFF
cdr3_nt: TGTGCCAGCTCCCCAGGACAGCTCAACACTGAAGCTTTCTTT

clone_size: .
v_call: TRBV28
j_call: TRBJ1-3
d_call: .
cdr3_aa: CASSSGGVDRNTIYF
cdr3_nt: TGTGCCAGCAGTTCCGGTGGGGTGGATCGAAACACCATATATTTT

clone_size: .
v_call: TRBV15
j_call: TRBJ1-3
d_call: .
cdr3_aa: CATSRDPQAVNTIYF
cdr3_nt: TGTGCCACCAGCAGAGATCCTCAGGCCGTAAACACCATATATTTT

clone_size: .
v_call: TRBV7-2
j_call: TRBJ1-2
d_call: TRBD1
cdr3_aa: CASSAPQGYGYTF
cdr3_nt: TGTGCCAGCAGCGCCCCACAGGGGTATGGCTACACCTTC

clone_size: .
v_call: TRBV6-1
j_call: TRBJ2-3
d_call: .
cdr3_aa: CASITGVTDTQYF
cdr3_nt: TGTGCCAGCATCACCGGGGTCACAGATACGCAGTATTTT

clone_size: .
v_call: TRBV7-2
j_call: TRBJ1-2
d_call: .
cdr3_aa: CASSSGGMRSYGYTF
cdr3_nt: TGTGCCAGCAGCTCCGGGGGAATGCGGAGCTATGGCTACACCTTC

clone_size: .
v_call: TRBV4-1
j_call: TRBJ2-7
d_call: .
cdr3_aa: CASSQLAGTASSYEQYF
cdr3_nt: TGCGCCAGCAGCCAATTGGCCGGGACGGCAAGCTCCTACGAGCAGTACTTC

clone_size: .
v_call: TRBV10-3
j_call: TRBJ1-1
d_call: .
cdr3_aa: CAITPRALNTEAFF
cdr3_nt: TGTGCCATCACCCCAAGGGCCCTGAACACTGAAGCTTTCTTT

clone_size: .
v_call: TRBV4-1
j_call: TRBJ1-2
d_call: .
cdr3_aa: CASSHPGQGYTF
cdr3_nt: TGCGCCAGCAGCCATCCCGGCCAGGGGTACACCTTC

clone_size: .
v_call: TRBV30
j_call: TRBJ1-5
d_call: TRBD1
cdr3_aa: CAWGTGGTSNQPQHF
cdr3_nt: TGTGCCTGGGGGACAGGGGGCACAAGCAATCAGCCCCAGCATTTT

clone_size: .
v_call: TRBV7-8
j_call: TRBJ2-7
d_call: .
cdr3_aa: CASSLEIARTYEQYF
cdr3_nt: TGTGCCAGCAGCTTAGAGATCGCCCGTACCTACGAGCAGTACTTC

clone_size: .
v_call: TRBV11-2
j_call: TRBJ1-1
d_call: TRBD1
cdr3_aa: CASSPTGVTEAFF
cdr3_nt: TGTGCCAGCAGCCCTACAGGGGTGACTGAAGCTTTCTTT

clone_size: .
v_call: TRBV27
j_call: TRBJ2-5
d_call: TRBD2
cdr3_aa: CATAQRGPIFQETQYF
cdr3_nt: TGTGCCACCGCCCAGCGGGGGCCAATCTTCCAAGAGACCCAGTACTTC

clone_size: once
v_call: TRBV19
j_call: TRBJ1-1
d_call: .
cdr3_aa: CASSRDLGGTEAFF
cdr3_nt: TGTGCCAGTAGTAGGGACTTGGGAGGGACTGAAGCTTTCTTT

clone_size: .
v_call: TRBV9
j_call: TRBJ2-3
d_call: .
cdr3_aa: CASTSGQGQDTQYF
cdr3_nt: TGTGCCAGCACCTCCGGCCAGGGACAAGATACGCAGTATTTT

clone_size: .
v_call: TRBV4-2
j_call: TRBJ2-1
d_call: .
cdr3_aa: CASSHPGVANSGQFF
cdr3_nt: TGTGCCAGCAGCCACCCCGGGGTAGCGAACAGCGGGCAGTTCTTC

clone_size: .
v_call: TRBV9
j_call: TRBJ2-2
d_call: .
cdr3_aa: CASGQGNTGELFF
cdr3_nt: TGTGCCAGCGGGCAGGGGAACACCGGGGAGCTGTTTTTT

clone_size: .
v_call: TRBV9
j_call: TRBJ2-1
d_call: TRBD2
cdr3_aa: CASSVGTSGEDEQFF
cdr3_nt: TGTGCCAGCAGCGTTGGGACTAGCGGGGAGGATGAGCAGTTCTTC

clone_size: .
v_call: TRBV27
j_call: TRBJ1-5
d_call: TRBD1
cdr3_aa: CASRLGQGGSQPQHF
cdr3_nt: TGTGCCAGCAGACTTGGACAGGGGGGAAGTCAGCCCCAGCATTTT

clone_size: .
v_call: TRBV6-1
j_call: TRBJ2-2
d_call: .
cdr3_aa: CASNPGLRAGELFF
cdr3_nt: TGTGCCAGCAACCCAGGGTTAAGGGCCGGGGAGCTGTTTTTT

clone_size: .
v_call: TRBV4-3
j_call: TRBJ1-5
d_call: TRBD1
cdr3_aa: CASSQVRGSGQPQHF
cdr3_nt: TGCGCCAGCAGCCAAGTCAGGGGGTCGGGTCAGCCCCAGCATTTT

clone_size: .
v_call: TRBV4-3
j_call: TRBJ1-2
d_call: .
cdr3_aa: CASSRVGEARIYGYTF
cdr3_nt: TGCGCCAGCAGCCGGGTAGGGGAGGCTAGGATCTATGGCTACACCTTC

clone_size: .
v_call: TRBV7-9
j_call: TRBJ1-2
d_call: TRBD1
cdr3_aa: CASSWDSPLGGYTF
cdr3_nt: TGTGCCAGCAGCTGGGACAGCCCTTTAGGTGGCTACACCTTC

clone_size: .
v_call: TRBV18
j_call: TRBJ1-1
d_call: .
cdr3_aa: CASSPRDVAPEAFF
cdr3_nt: TGTGCCAGCTCACCGAGGGATGTGGCCCCTGAAGCTTTCTTT

clone_size: .
v_call: TRBV19
j_call: TRBJ2-4
d_call: .
cdr3_aa: CASSFIPGLSKIAKNIQYF
cdr3_nt: TGTGCCAGTAGTTTTATTCCGGGACTCTCAAAGATAGCCAAAAACATTCAGTACTTC

clone_size: .
v_call: TRBV19
j_call: TRBJ1-1
d_call: .
cdr3_aa: CASSIKEGELGTEAFF
cdr3_nt: TGTGCCAGTAGTATTAAGGAGGGGGAATTGGGCACTGAAGCTTTCTTT

clone_size: .
v_call: TRBV12-5
j_call: TRBJ2-3
d_call: .
cdr3_aa: CASGSDDTQYF
cdr3_nt: TGTGCTAGTGGTTCAGATGATACGCAGTATTTT

clone_size: many
v_call: TRBV28
j_call: TRBJ1-5
d_call: TRBD1
cdr3_aa: CASSLRQGGSYQPQHF
cdr3_nt: TGTGCCAGCAGTTTAAGGCAGGGGGGTTCCTATCAGCCCCAGCATTTT

clone_size: .
v_call: TRBV12-1
j_call: TRBJ2-5
d_call: .
cdr3_aa: CASSFERRIAAQETQYF
cdr3_nt: TGTGCCAGCAGCTTTGAGAGACGGATAGCGGCCCAAGAGACCCAGTACTTC

clone_size: few
v_call: TRBV27
j_call: TRBJ1-2
d_call: .
cdr3_aa: CASRRTMNYGYTF
cdr3_nt: TGTGCCAGCAGGAGGACAATGAACTATGGCTACACCTTC

clone_size: .
v_call: TRBV7-2
j_call: TRBJ2-3
d_call: .
cdr3_aa: CASSFGWGNTDTQYF
cdr3_nt: TGTGCCAGCAGCTTTGGGTGGGGTAACACAGATACGCAGTATTTT

clone_size: .
v_call: TRBV6-5
j_call: TRBJ1-2
d_call: .
cdr3_aa: CASSSLTQDHYGYTF
cdr3_nt: TGTGCCAGCAGTTCTTTGACCCAAGACCACTATGGCTACACCTTC

clone_size: .
v_call: TRBV19
j_call: TRBJ1-2
d_call: TRBD1
cdr3_aa: CASSMRGGAGNYGYTF
cdr3_nt: TGTGCCAGTAGTATGCGAGGGGGCGCAGGGAACTATGGCTACACCTTC

clone_size: once
v_call: TRBV5-6
j_call: TRBJ2-5
d_call: .
cdr3_aa: CASTMGRGQETQYF
cdr3_nt: TGTGCCAGCACCATGGGTAGGGGCCAAGAGACCCAGTACTTC

clone_size: .
v_call: TRBV21-1
j_call: TRBJ2-5
d_call: .
cdr3_aa: CASSPRLAVFQETQYF
cdr3_nt: TGTGCCAGCAGCCCCCGACTAGCGGTCTTCCAAGAGACCCAGTACTTC

clone_size: .
v_call: TRBV18
j_call: TRBJ2-7
d_call: .
cdr3_aa: CASSPGRAYEQYF
cdr3_nt: TGTGCCAGCTCACCCGGCAGGGCGTACGAGCAGTACTTC

clone_size: .
v_call: TRBV5-1
j_call: TRBJ2-5
d_call: .
cdr3_aa: CASSLFQETQYF
cdr3_nt: TGCGCCAGCAGCTTGTTTCAAGAGACCCAGTACTTC

clone_size: .
v_call: TRBV4-1
j_call: TRBJ1-3
d_call: .
cdr3_aa: CASSLEGGRSGNTIYF
cdr3_nt: TGCGCCAGCAGCCTAGAGGGGGGTAGGTCTGGAAACACCATATATTTT

clone_size: .
v_call: TRBV9
j_call: TRBJ2-3
d_call: TRBD1
cdr3_aa: CASSAYRDRNTDTQYF
cdr3_nt: TGTGCCAGCAGCGCTTACCGGGACAGGAACACAGATACGCAGTATTTT

clone_size: .
v_call: TRBV19
j_call: TRBJ2-3
d_call: TRBD1
cdr3_aa: CASNPRSGTGGANSDTQYF
cdr3_nt: TGTGCCAGTAATCCACGGTCCGGGACAGGGGGCGCAAATTCAGATACGCAGTATTTT

clone_size: .
v_call: TRBV6-1
j_call: TRBJ1-2
d_call: .
cdr3_aa: CASSEALSPFWYGYTF
cdr3_nt: TGTGCCAGCAGTGAAGCGCTGTCACCATTCTGGTATGGCTACACCTTC

clone_size: .
v_call: TRBV28
j_call: TRBJ1-1
d_call: .
cdr3_aa: CASSLATNRVYTEAFF
cdr3_nt: TGTGCCAGCAGTTTGGCCACAAACAGGGTGTACACTGAAGCTTTCTTT

clone_size: once
v_call: TRBV11-3
j_call: TRBJ1-4
d_call: TRBD1
cdr3_aa: CASSFPKGPTGPNEKLFF
cdr3_nt: TGTGCCAGCAGCTTCCCCAAAGGGCCGACAGGGCCCAATGAAAAACTGTTTTTT

clone_size: .
v_call: TRBV5-1
j_call: TRBJ1-2
d_call: .
cdr3_aa: CASSSGPPFSYGYTF
cdr3_nt: TGCGCCAGCAGCTCCGGGCCGCCTTTCAGCTATGGCTACACCTTC

clone_size: .
v_call: TRBV15
j_call: TRBJ1-2
d_call: .
cdr3_aa: CATSMGRDYGYTF
cdr3_nt: TGTGCCACCAGCATGGGACGGGACTATGGCTACACCTTC

clone_size: .
v_call: TRBV19
j_call: TRBJ2-2
d_call: .
cdr3_aa: CASSRQNTGELFF
cdr3_nt: TGTGCCAGTAGTCGACAGAACACCGGGGAGCTGTTTTTT

clone_size: .
v_call: TRBV7-2
j_call: TRBJ1-6
d_call: TRBD1
cdr3_aa: CASSLSQGAGNSPLHF
cdr3_nt: TGTGCCAGCAGCTTATCACAGGGGGCCGGAAATTCACCCCTCCACTTT

clone_size: .
v_call: TRBV5-1
j_call: TRBJ2-7
d_call: .
cdr3_aa: CASSLGIEQYF
cdr3_nt: TGCGCCAGCAGCTTGGGGATTGAGCAGTACTTC

clone_size: .
v_call: TRBV7-2
j_call: TRBJ1-2
d_call: .
cdr3_aa: CASSLATADYGYTF
cdr3_nt: TGTGCCAGCAGCTTAGCGACAGCAGACTATGGCTACACCTTC